The 14 T cell receptor beta chains below come from one sample, sequenced in a study of monozygotic twins with inflammatory bowel disease. TCRdb re-called the 5' RACE reads and shows each CDR3 protein once, DNA omitted. The sample table includes 300,000 to 350,000 distinct CDR3 sequences. Sequencing used blood. The source of these receptors is a human donor with ulcerative colitis or Crohn's disease, or a healthy co-twin of an affected twin (not recorded which).

The J gene is TRBJ1-6, the V gene TRBV2. Germline assignment: CDR1 SNHLY and CDR2 FYNNEI. The CDR3 is 14 residues long. CDR3 residues: CADGGGSYNSPLHF. The entire variable domain, with the rest obtained from reference TRBV2 and TRBJ1-6, is as follows: EPEVTQTPSHQVTQMGQEVILRCVPISNHLYFYWYRQILGQKVEFLVSFYNNEISEKSEIFDDQFSVERPDGSNFTLKIRSTKLEDSAMYFCADGGGSYNSPLHFGNGTRLTVT.

The chain recombines TRBV7-2 with TRBJ1-5; TCRdb's D call of TRBD1 is untestable without DNA. Germline V gives CDR1 SGHTA, CDR2 FQGNSA. The CDR3 extends over 13 amino acids. This CDR3 is CASRQVSNQPQHF.

This chain links TRBV7-3 with TRBJ2-2; with no DNA, the TCRdb D assignment of TRBD2 cannot be verified. The germline CDR1 and CDR2 sequences are SGHTA and FQGTGA. This CDR3 has 17 residues. CDR3 in amino acids: CASSFKPSGSSTGELFF.

The CDR3: CASSRQVTAYEQYF. This chain uses TRBV5-5 with TRBJ2-7; lacking DNA, the TRBD1 call made by TCRdb goes unchecked. This CDR3 comprises 14 residues. From germline, CDR1 is SGHKS and CDR2 YYEKEE (reference sequence).

This rearrangement joins TRBV20-1 to TRBJ1-1; with no DNA, the TCRdb D assignment of TRBD1 cannot be verified. Germline-derived CDR1 and CDR2 are DFQATT and SNEGSKA (reference sequence). The CDR3 is 16 residues long. The CDR3 protein is CSARGTPRTGAHEAFF.

This chain links TRBV6-1 with TRBJ2-6; no DNA is available, so the TRBD1 call from TCRdb remains unchecked. Looked up from germline, CDR1 is MNHNS and CDR2 is SASEGT. This CDR3 is 16 amino acids long. The CDR3: CASTPKIGSGANVLTF.

The chain carries TRBV6-5 and TRBJ1-2. The CDR3 totals 15 residues. Germline V gene sequence: CDR1 MNHEY, CDR2 SVGAGI. The CDR3 sequence is CASSYDGAGNYGYTF.

This chain uses TRBV7-8 with TRBJ2-7; TCRdb proposes TRBD1, but this gene call is untestable without DNA. Germline CDR1 and CDR2: SGHVS and FQNEAQ. CDR3 length: 14 amino acids. The CDR3 reads CASSSLGQPYEQYF. Full variable domain (missing parts from reference TRBV7-8 and TRBJ2-7): GAGVSQSPRYKVAKRGQDVALRCDPISGHVSLFWYQQALGQGPEFLTYFQNEAQLDKSGLPSDRFFAERPEGSVSTLKIQRTQQEDSAVYLCASSSLGQPYEQYFGPGTRLTVT.

This sequence joins TRBV4-3 and TRBJ2-7; the TRBD2 assignment by TCRdb is unverifiable without DNA. Germline CDR1 LGHNA, CDR2 YSLEER. The CDR3 is made up of 15 amino acids. CDR3 residues: CASSQEMGRGYEQYF.

The rearrangement links TRBV12-3 or TRBV12-4 to TRBJ1-5; TCRdb's D call of TRBD1 is untestable without DNA. The CDR3 has 14 amino acids. CDR3 amino acids: CASSPTGSNQPQHF.

The chain carries TRBV20-1 and TRBJ1-1; TCRdb gives TRBD1 as the D gene, but with no DNA this cannot be confirmed. Germline CDR1 is DFQATT and CDR2 is SNEGSKA (reference sequence). The CDR3 has 15 amino acids. CDR3 sequence reads: CSARDGDRRNTEAFF.

The chain recombines TRBV7-8 with TRBJ2-1; absent DNA, TCRdb's TRBD1 call cannot be checked. CDR1 and CDR2 (germline): SGHVS, FQNEAQ. The CDR3 has 15 amino acids. The CDR3: CASTPRQGAYNEQFF.

The genes are TRBV7-9 and TRBJ2-3; TCRdb returns TRBD2, unconfirmable since there is no DNA. The CDR3 consists of 15 residues. Germline-derived CDR1 and CDR2 are SEHNR and FQNEAQ (reference sequence). The CDR3 loop reads CASSPGLDVTDTQYF.

The chain is built from TRBV5-1 and TRBJ2-3; TCRdb designates TRBD1, a call that cannot be tested without DNA. CDR3 size: 14 residues. The germline gives CDR1 SGHRS, CDR2 YFSETQ. The CDR3 region is CASSLLTGVDTQYF.